This TCR beta chain was retrieved from a study of blood T cells in healthy people across ages. A J-beta primer mix and a sample-barcoded 5' primer were used in a second PCR of about 6 to 12 cycles. TCRdb itself ran the 5' RACE reads through MiXCR, one entry per CDR3 protein. The sample lists hundreds of thousands of distinct CDR3 sequences, more than 50% occurring once. This CDR3 comprises 15 residues. Germline V gene lookup returns CDR1 SQVTM and CDR2 ANQGSEA. V trimming: 1 base; J trimming: 7 bases; junction bases outside the gene matches: 13. This sequence was found in a man aged 40-50 years in good health. The J gene is TRBJ2-7, the V gene TRBV29-1, with 7 bases that match TRBD2. Sequencing used blood. The CDR3 loop is CSVEGYPGEGNEQYF. The CDR3 DNA is TGCAGCGTTGAAGGGTATCCCGGGGAGGGCAATGAGCAGTACTTC.